Following are 29 T cell receptor beta chains from one sample sequenced in a study of blood T cell repertoires in COVID-19. Measured with immunoSEQ multiplex PCR; TCRdb has only the in-frame clones, and not every one. The profile shows about 260,000 clones, around 84% of them singletons. The sequenced material came from peripheral blood. These TCRs come from a woman aged 60-75 years with COVID-19, enrolled during active disease.

The chain couples TRBV29-1 to TRBJ1-1; D gene uncertain. With 1 base removed from V and 0 bases from J, the gap between germline ends came to 9 bases. The CDR3 extends over 14 amino acids. Germline-derived CDR1 and CDR2 are SQVTM and ANQGSEA. CDR3 nucleotide sequence: TGCAGCGTTGAAGGAGGGCAGATGAACACTGAAGCTTTCTTT. This gives the protein CSVEGGQMNTEAFF.

V is TRBV6-4 and J is TRBJ2-1; TRBD2 aligns across 9 bases. Losses at the gene ends were 4 bases for V and 9 bases for J; bases not matched to a gene: 7. Germline V lookup: CDR1 MRHNA, CDR2 SNTAGT. The CDR3 length is 14 residues. This chain's CDR3 is CASSVGGRAGEQFF. The CDR3 bases are TGTGCCAGCAGTGTCGGCGGGAGGGCCGGTGAGCAGTTCTTC.

The chain links TRBV24-1 to TRBJ1-1; D possibly corresponds to TRBD1 (5 bases). Germline V lookup: CDR1 KGHDR, CDR2 SFDVKD. The V end was cut by 0 bases, the J end by 0 bases, with 13 bases between. The CDR3 consists of 17 residues. In nucleotides, the CDR3 is TGTGCCACCAGTGATTTGCCTCTAGGGGAATTGAACACTGAAGCTTTCTTT. As protein: CATSDLPLGELNTEAFF.

This clone was seen only a few times. The gene calls are TRBV5-5 and TRBJ2-2; D ambiguous. V lost 4 bases to trimming and J lost 5 bases, with 12 bases between them. Germline assignment: CDR1 SGHKS and CDR2 YYEKEE (reference sequence). The CDR3 sequence is 14 residues long. The CDR3 DNA reads TGTGCCAGCAGCCTAACCGACGGGACCGGGGAGCTGTTTTTT. Translation gives CASSLTDGTGELFF.

This chain links TRBV25-1 with TRBJ1-3; D gene uncertain. Trimming took 1 base from V and 1 from J, leaving 5 bases between them. The CDR3 covers 14 residues. The germline V gene encodes CDR1 MGHDK and CDR2 SYGVNS. CDR3: CASSEFGSGNTIYF. CDR3 bases: TGTGCCAGCAGTGAATTCGGGTCTGGAAACACCATATATTTT.

This sequence joins TRBV5-1 and TRBJ2-5; maybe TRBD2 (6 bases). Germline CDR1 and CDR2: SGHRS and YFSETQ. The CDR3 runs 13 residues. Trimming pared 0 bases from V and 5 bases from J, leaving 8 bases between. CDR3 in amino acids: CASSLASGETQYF. In DNA form, the CDR3 reads TGCGCCAGCAGCTTGGCCAGCGGGGAGACCCAGTACTTC.

The CDR3 DNA reads TGCGCCAGCAGCTTGGACAACTCTGGAAACACCATATATTTT. Translated, it gives CASSLDNSGNTIYF. The chain employs TRBV5-1 and TRBJ1-3; D is undetermined. This CDR3 contains 14 residues. V dropped 0 bases and J dropped 0 bases, with 4 bases sitting between them. The germline V gene has CDR1 SGHRS and CDR2 YFSETQ.

The chain is built from TRBV30 and TRBJ1-5; no reliable D call. Germline V CDR1 and CDR2: GTSNPN, SVGIG (reference sequence). The CDR3 is 13 residues long. Trimming pared 3 bases from V and 7 bases from J, leaving 13 bases between. The CDR3, as DNA: TGTGCCTGGAGCCCCAATGGGAGGCAGCCCCAGCATTTT. Its protein product is CAWSPNGRQPQHF. Supplemented by reference TRBV30 and TRBJ1-5, the full variable domain reads SQTIHQWPATLVQPVGSPLSLECTVEGTSNPNLYWYRQAAGRGLQLLFYSVGIGQISSEVPQNLSASRPQDRQFILSSKKLLLSDSGFYLCAWSPNGRQPQHFGDGTRLSIL.

The chain carries TRBV11-2 and TRBJ1-1, with a weak D call TRBD1 (5 bases). This CDR3 has 15 residues. V was pared by 1 base and J by 0 bases, with 9 bases between. Germline V gene sequence: CDR1 SGHAT, CDR2 FQNNGV. The CDR3 here is CASSLGSGMNTEAFF. Here the CDR3 DNA reads TGTGCCAGCAGCTTAGGGTCAGGGATGAACACTGAAGCTTTCTTT.

The chain employs TRBV6-5 and TRBJ1-6, with a weak D call TRBD1 (5 bases). Deletions cut 4 bases from V and 13 bases from J, with 20 bases between. The CDR3 extends over 15 amino acids. Germline V gene lookup returns CDR1 MNHEY and CDR2 SVGAGI. CDR3 region: CASSLNRDLDLPLHF. The CDR3 DNA reads TGTGCCAGCAGTTTAAACCGGGACTTAGATTTGCCCCTCCACTTT.

The chain is built from TRBV9 and TRBJ2-1; 7 bases match TRBD1. The CDR3 spans 15 residues. Germline V lookup: CDR1 SGDLS, CDR2 YYNGEE. V shed 0 bases, J shed 5 bases, and the junction held 5 bases outside the gene matches. The CDR3 sequence: CASSVEDRRNNEQFF. In DNA, the CDR3 is TGTGCCAGCAGCGTAGAGGACAGGAGAAACAATGAGCAGTTCTTC.

The rearrangement uses TRBV19 and TRBJ1-1; D possibly corresponds to TRBD1 (5 bases). Germline V gene lookup returns CDR1 LNHDA and CDR2 SQIVND (reference sequence). This CDR3 has 11 residues. V was trimmed by 10 bases and J by 5 bases, leaving 11 bases between them. CDR3 region: CATARGTEAFF. The DNA for the CDR3 is TGTGCCACGGCAAGGGGAACTGAAGCTTTCTTT.

The CDR3 region has the DNA TGTGCCAGCAGTCGAGCGGGAGACCAAACAAATCCCTACGAGCAGTACTTC. Translated: CASSRAGDQTNPYEQYF. The chain links TRBV6-6 to TRBJ2-7; 8 bases match TRBD2. Germline CDR1 MNHNY, CDR2 SVGAGI (reference sequence). J gave up 2 bases and V 5 bases, and 14 bases lay outside the gene matches. The CDR3 has 17 amino acids.

The chain recombines TRBV20-1 with TRBJ2-7; 7 nucleotides align to TRBD2. The CDR3 runs 11 residues. V gave up 6 bases and J gave up 7 bases; unmatched junction bases: 6. CDR1 is DFQATT, CDR2 SNEGSKA, per germline (reference sequence). The CDR3 region has the DNA TGCAGTGCAACTTGGGGGGGTGAGCAGTACTTC. It encodes CSATWGGEQYF.

The rearrangement joins TRBV14 to TRBJ1-5; 7 nucleotides agree with TRBD1. This CDR3 is 15 amino acids long. With V trimmed by 4 bases and J by 2 bases, 5 bases remained unmatched. The germline V gene has CDR1 SGHDN and CDR2 FVKESK. Here the CDR3 DNA reads TGTGCCAGCAGCCCCCGTACAGGGGGCAATCAGCCCCAGCATTTT. The encoded protein is CASSPRTGGNQPQHF.

V is TRBV9 and J is TRBJ2-1; TRBD2 aligns across 9 bases. The CDR3 contains 15 residues. Germline-derived CDR1 and CDR2 are SGDLS and YYNGEE. The V gene end was trimmed by 0 bases and the J gene end by 8 bases; junction bases not matched to a gene: 6. CDR3 sequence reads: CASSVATSGKHEQFF. As DNA, the CDR3 is TGTGCCAGCAGCGTAGCGACTAGCGGAAAACATGAGCAGTTCTTC. Based on the CDR3 plus reference TRBV9 and TRBJ2-1, the full variable domain is DSGVTQTPKHLITATGQRVTLRCSPRSGDLSVYWYQQSLDQGLQFLIQYYNGEERAKGNILERFSAQQFPDLHSELNLSSLELGDSALYFCASSVATSGKHEQFFGPGTRLTVL.

J is TRBJ2-7 and V is TRBV13; D is perhaps TRBD2 (5 bases). CDR3 length equals 16 residues. V lost 0 bases, J lost 4 bases, and 16 bases lay in between. The germline V gene encodes CDR1 PRHDT and CDR2 FYEKMQ (reference sequence). This CDR3 is CASSLGGAAGLYEQYF. CDR3 nucleotides: TGTGCCAGCAGCTTAGGGGGAGCCGCGGGCCTTTACGAGCAGTACTTC.

The CDR3 region is CASSPPQGQLNTEAFF. CDR3 DNA sequence: TGTGCCAGCTCACCACCCCAGGGCCAATTGAACACTGAAGCTTTCTTT. The chain employs TRBV18 and TRBJ1-1; a weak D match, TRBD1 (5 bases). V lost 0 bases and J 0 bases, leaving 11 bases between the germline ends. CDR1 and CDR2 (germline): KGHSH, LQKENI. This CDR3 comprises 16 residues.

This clone was picked up a small number of times. The chain recombines TRBV27 with TRBJ2-1; tentative D call: TRBD1 (10 bases). The germline gives CDR1 MNHEY, CDR2 SMNVEV (reference sequence). This CDR3 is built from 20 residues. V was clipped by 8 bases and J by 1 base, with 30 bases between them. The CDR3: CASRPGQGGMAGGSYNEQFF. The CDR3 DNA reads as TGTGCCAGCCGCCCAGGACAGGGGGGGATGGCGGGAGGGTCCTACAATGAGCAGTTCTTC.

The V gene is TRBV28, the J gene TRBJ2-7; 11 bases line up with TRBD2. Germline loops: CDR1 MDHEN, CDR2 SYDVKM. Trimming took 11 bases from V and 6 from J; bases not matched to a gene: 6. The CDR3 loop spans 12 amino acids. CDR3 in amino acids: CALAGGPGEQYF. The CDR3 DNA reads as TGTGCCCTAGCGGGAGGCCCCGGCGAGCAGTACTTC. The whole variable domain, remainder taken from reference TRBV28 and TRBJ2-7, is DVKVTQSSRYLVKRTGEKVFLECVQDMDHENMFWYRQDPGLGLRLIYFSYDVKMKEKGDIPEGYSVSREKKERFSLILESASTNQTSMYLCALAGGPGEQYFGPGTRLTVT.

CDR3 loop: CASSVRRNTGELFF. CDR3 bases: TGTGCCAGCAGCGTTCGGAGGAACACCGGGGAGCTGTTTTTT. The V gene is TRBV9, the J gene TRBJ2-2; no clear D. This CDR3 comprises 14 residues. Germline values: CDR1 SGDLS, CDR2 YYNGEE. V was trimmed by 2 bases and J by 1 base, leaving 6 bases between them.

As DNA, the CDR3 is TGTGCCAGCAGCGGGGCCCGGGAGACCCAGTACTTC. Protein product: CASSGARETQYF. The chain employs TRBV11-2 and TRBJ2-5, with D maybe TRBD1 (5 bases). Per the germline V gene, CDR1 is SGHAT and CDR2 is FQNNGV. Trimming removed 5 bases at V and 5 bases at J, with 9 bases between. The CDR3 length is 12 residues.

J is TRBJ1-6 and V is TRBV30; D gene ambiguous. Germline values: CDR1 GTSNPN, CDR2 SVGIG (reference sequence). Trimming took 0 bases from V and 9 from J, leaving 12 bases between them. This CDR3 has 14 amino acids. The CDR3 bases are TGTGCCTGGAGTGTAGGCGGTTTCGGTTCACCCCTCCACTTT. Translating gives CAWSVGGFGSPLHF.

The chain carries TRBV7-7 and TRBJ2-1; 14 bases match TRBD2. The V gene end was trimmed by 4 bases and the J gene end by 9 bases; junction bases not matched to a gene: 14. CDR1 SSHAT and CDR2 FNYEAQ come from the germline V gene (reference sequence). This CDR3 is 18 amino acids long. CDR3 sequence reads: CASSSQPPGTSGSGEQFF. The DNA of the CDR3 is TGTGCCAGCAGCTCCCAACCCCCGGGGACTAGCGGGAGTGGTGAGCAGTTCTTC.

The genes are TRBV25-1 and TRBJ2-2, with 7 positions matching TRBD2. Losses at the gene ends were 3 bases for V and 15 bases for J; bases not matched to a gene: 7. This CDR3 spans 12 amino acids. CDR1 is MGHDK and CDR2 is SYGVNS in the germline V gene. The CDR3 spells CASSDVAGSVFF. CDR3 in DNA: TGTGCCAGCAGTGACGTAGCGGGTTCGGTGTTTTTT.

V gene TRBV5-8 combines with J gene TRBJ2-1, with 8 bases lining up with TRBD2. J gave up 5 bases and V 0 bases, and 4 bases lay outside the gene matches. CDR1 is SGHTS, CDR2 YDEGEE, per germline. The CDR3 is made up of 15 amino acids. The CDR3 loop reads CASSLALAGNNEQFF. CDR3 in DNA: TGTGCCAGCAGCTTGGCATTAGCGGGGAACAATGAGCAGTTCTTC. Full variable domain (rest looked up from reference TRBV5-8 and TRBJ2-1): EAGVTQSPTHLIKTRGQQATLRCSPISGHTSVYWYQQALGLGLQFLLWYDEGEERNRGNFPPRFSGRQFPNYSSELNVNALELEDSALYLCASSLALAGNNEQFFGPGTRLTVL.

This clone was observed a handful of times. CDR3 nucleotides: TGTGCCAGCAGCGTTCAGGGGGCGAACACTGAAGCTTTCTTT. This gives the protein CASSVQGANTEAFF. The rearrangement joins TRBV9 to TRBJ1-1; 8 bases agree with TRBD1. After removal of 2 bases from V and 1 base from J, the junction contained 1 base not matched to a gene. This CDR3 comprises 14 residues. Per the germline V gene, CDR1 is SGDLS and CDR2 is YYNGEE.

V usage is TRBV27 and J usage is TRBJ2-6; D might be TRBD1 (6 bases). There are 15 residues in the CDR3. Per the germline V gene, CDR1 is MNHEY and CDR2 is SMNVEV (reference sequence). V was shortened by 6 bases and J by 1 base, with 10 bases between the two germline ends. CDR3 protein: CASSSTGSGANVLTF. The CDR3 region has the DNA TGTGCCAGCAGCTCCACAGGGTCTGGGGCCAACGTCCTGACTTTC.

This chain links TRBV30 with TRBJ2-7, with 7 positions matching TRBD2. The length of the CDR3 is 13 residues. In germline, CDR1 is GTSNPN, CDR2 SVGIG (reference sequence). The J segment lost 6 bases and the V segment lost 1 base, leaving 6 bases of the junction unmatched. The CDR3 loop reads CAWSDRLAGEQYF. CDR3 DNA sequence: TGTGCCTGGAGTGACCGACTAGCTGGCGAGCAGTACTTC.